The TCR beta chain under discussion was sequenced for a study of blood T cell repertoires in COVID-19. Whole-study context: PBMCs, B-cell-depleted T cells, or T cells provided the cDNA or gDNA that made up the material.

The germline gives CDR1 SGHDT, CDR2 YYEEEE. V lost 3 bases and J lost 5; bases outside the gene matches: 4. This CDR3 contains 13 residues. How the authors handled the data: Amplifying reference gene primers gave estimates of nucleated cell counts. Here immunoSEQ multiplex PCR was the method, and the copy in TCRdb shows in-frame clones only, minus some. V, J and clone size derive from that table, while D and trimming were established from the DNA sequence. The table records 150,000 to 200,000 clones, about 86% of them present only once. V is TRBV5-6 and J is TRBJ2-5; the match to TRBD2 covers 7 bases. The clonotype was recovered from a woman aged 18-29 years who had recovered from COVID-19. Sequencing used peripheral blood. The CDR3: CASSSAGVETQYF. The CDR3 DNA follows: TGTGCCAGCAGCTCTGCGGGGGTGGAGACCCAGTACTTC.